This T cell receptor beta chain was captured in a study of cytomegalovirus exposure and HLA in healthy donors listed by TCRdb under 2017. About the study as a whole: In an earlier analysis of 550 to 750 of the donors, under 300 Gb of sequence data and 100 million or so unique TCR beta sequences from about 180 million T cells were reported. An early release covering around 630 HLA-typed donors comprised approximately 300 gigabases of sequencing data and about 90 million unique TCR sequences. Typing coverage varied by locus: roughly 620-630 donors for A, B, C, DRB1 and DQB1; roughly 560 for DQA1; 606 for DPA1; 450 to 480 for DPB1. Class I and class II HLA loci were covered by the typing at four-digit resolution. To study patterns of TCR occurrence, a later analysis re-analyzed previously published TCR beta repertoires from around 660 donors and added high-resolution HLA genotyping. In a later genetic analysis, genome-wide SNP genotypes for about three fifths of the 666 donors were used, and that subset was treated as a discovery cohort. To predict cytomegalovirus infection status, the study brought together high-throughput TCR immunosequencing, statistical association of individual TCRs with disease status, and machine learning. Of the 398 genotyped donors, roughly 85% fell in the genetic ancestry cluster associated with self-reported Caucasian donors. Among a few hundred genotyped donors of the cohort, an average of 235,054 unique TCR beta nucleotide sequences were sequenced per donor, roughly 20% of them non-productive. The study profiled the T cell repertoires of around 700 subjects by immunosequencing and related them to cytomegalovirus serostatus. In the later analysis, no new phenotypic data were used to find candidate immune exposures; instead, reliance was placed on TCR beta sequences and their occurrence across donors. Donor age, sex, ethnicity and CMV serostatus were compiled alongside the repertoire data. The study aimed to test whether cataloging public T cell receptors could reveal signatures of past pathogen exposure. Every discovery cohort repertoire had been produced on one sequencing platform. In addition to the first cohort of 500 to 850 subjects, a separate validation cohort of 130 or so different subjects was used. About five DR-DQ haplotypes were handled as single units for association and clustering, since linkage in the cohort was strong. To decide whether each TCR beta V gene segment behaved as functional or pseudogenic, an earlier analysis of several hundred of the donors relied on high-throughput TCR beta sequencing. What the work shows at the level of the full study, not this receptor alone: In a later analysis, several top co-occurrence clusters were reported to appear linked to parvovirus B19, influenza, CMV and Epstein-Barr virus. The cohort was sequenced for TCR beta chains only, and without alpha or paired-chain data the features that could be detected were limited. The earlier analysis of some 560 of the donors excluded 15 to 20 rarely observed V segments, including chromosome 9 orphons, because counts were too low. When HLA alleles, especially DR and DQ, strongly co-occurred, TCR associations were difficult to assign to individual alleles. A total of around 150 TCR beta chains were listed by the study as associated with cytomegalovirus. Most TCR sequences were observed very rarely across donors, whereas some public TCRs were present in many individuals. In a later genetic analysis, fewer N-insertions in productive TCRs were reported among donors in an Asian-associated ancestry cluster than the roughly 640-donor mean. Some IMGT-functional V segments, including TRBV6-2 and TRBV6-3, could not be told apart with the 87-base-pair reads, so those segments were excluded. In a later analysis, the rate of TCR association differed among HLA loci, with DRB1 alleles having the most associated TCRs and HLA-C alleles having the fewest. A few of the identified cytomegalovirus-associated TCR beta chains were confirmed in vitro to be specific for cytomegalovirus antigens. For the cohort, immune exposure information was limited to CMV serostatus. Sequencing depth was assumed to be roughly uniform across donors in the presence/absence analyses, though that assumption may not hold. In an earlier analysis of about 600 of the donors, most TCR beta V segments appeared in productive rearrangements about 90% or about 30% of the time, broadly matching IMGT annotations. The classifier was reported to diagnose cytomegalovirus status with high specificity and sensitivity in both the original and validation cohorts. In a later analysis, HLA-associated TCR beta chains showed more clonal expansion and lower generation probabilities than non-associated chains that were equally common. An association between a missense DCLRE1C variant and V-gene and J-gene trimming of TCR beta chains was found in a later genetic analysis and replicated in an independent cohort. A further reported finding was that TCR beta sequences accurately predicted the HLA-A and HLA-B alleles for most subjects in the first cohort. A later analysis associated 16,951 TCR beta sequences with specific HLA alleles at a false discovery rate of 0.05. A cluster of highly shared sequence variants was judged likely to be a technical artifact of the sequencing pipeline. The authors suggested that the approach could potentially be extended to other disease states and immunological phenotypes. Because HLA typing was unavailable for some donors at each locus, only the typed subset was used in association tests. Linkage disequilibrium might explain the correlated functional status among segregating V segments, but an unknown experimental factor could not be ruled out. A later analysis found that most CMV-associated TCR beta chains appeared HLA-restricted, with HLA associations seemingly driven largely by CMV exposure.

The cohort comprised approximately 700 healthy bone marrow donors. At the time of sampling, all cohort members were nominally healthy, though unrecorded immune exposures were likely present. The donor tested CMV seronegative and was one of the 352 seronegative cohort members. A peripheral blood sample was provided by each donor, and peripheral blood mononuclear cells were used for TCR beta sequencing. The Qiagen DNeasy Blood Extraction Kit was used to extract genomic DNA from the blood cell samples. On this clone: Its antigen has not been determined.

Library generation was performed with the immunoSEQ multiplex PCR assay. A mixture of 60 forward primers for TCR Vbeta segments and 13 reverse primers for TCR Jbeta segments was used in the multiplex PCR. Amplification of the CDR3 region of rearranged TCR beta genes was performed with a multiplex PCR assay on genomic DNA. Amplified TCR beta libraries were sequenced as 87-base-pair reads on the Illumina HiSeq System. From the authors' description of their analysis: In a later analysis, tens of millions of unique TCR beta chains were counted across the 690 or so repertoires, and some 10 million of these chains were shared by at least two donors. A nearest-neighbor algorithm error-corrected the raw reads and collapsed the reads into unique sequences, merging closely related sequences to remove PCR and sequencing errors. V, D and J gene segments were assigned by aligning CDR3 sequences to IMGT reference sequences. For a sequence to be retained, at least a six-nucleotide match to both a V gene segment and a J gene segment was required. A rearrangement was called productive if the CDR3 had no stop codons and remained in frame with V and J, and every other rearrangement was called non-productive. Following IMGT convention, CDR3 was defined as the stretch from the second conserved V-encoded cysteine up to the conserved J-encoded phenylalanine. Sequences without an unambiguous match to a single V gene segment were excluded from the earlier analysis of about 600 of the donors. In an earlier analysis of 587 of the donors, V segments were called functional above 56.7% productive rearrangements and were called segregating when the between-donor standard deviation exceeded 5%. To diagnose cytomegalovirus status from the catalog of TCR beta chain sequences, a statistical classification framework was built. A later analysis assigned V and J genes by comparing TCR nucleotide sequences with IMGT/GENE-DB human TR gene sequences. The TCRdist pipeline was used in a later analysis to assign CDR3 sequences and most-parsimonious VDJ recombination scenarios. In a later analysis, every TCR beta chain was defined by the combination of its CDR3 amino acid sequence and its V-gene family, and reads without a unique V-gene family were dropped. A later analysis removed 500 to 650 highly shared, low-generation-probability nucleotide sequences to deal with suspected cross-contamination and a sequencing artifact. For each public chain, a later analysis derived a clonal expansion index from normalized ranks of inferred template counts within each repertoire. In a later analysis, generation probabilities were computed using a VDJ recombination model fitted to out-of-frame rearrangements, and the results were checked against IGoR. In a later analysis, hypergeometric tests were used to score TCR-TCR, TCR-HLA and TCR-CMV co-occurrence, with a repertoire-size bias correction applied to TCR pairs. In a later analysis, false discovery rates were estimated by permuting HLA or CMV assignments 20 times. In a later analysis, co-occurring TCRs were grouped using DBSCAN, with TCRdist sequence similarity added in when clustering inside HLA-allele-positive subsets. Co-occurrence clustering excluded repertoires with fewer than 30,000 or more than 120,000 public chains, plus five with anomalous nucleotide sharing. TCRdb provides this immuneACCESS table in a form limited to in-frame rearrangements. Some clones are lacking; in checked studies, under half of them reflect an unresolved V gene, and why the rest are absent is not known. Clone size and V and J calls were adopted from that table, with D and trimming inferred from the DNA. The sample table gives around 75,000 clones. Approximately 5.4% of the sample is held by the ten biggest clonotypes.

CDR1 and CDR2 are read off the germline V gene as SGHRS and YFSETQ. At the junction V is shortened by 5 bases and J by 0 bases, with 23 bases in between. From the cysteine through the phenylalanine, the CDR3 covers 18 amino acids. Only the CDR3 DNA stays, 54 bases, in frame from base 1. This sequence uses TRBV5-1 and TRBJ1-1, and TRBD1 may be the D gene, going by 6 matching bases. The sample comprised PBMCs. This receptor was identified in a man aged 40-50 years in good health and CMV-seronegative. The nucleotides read TGCGCCAGCAGTCGACAGGTCTCCGGCGGATTGATGAACACTGAAGCTTTCTTT. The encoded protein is CASSRQVSGGLMNTEAFF.